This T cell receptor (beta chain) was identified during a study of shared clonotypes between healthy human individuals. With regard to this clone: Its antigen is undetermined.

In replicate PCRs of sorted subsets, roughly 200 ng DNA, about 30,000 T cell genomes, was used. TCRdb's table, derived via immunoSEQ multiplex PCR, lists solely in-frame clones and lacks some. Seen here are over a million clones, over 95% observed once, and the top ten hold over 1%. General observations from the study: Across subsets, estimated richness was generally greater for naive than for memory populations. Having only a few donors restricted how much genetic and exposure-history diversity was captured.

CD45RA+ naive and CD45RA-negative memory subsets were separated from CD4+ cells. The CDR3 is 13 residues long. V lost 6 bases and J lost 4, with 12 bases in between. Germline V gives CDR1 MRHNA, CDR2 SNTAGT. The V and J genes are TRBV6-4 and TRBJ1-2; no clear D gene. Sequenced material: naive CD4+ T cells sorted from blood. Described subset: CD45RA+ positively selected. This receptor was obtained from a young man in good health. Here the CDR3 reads CASSRDGVYGYTF. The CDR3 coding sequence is TGTGCCAGCAGCCGTGACGGCGTCTATGGCTACACCTTC.